The present entry profiles one T cell receptor beta chain with its context. This CDR3 has 16 residues. V trimming: 3 bases; J trimming: 4 bases; junction bases outside the gene matches: 10. Germline CDR1 and CDR2: SGHTA and FQGNSA. The data were obtained in a study of T cells in localized non-small cell lung cancer. Produced via immunoSEQ multiplex PCR; TCRdb's table is partial and in-frame only. The data contain about 26,000 clones, approximately 85% of them singletons. This rearrangement joins TRBV7-2 to TRBJ1-2; TRBD1 agrees at 8 bases. This clonotype originated in a woman aged 40-75 years with stage I lung adenocarcinoma. The source was peripheral blood, collected before any cancer treatment. The CDR3 DNA follows: TGTGCCAGCAGCTTTTCGGGGGACAGGAGAATCTATGGCTACACCTTC. It codes for CASSFSGDRRIYGYTF.